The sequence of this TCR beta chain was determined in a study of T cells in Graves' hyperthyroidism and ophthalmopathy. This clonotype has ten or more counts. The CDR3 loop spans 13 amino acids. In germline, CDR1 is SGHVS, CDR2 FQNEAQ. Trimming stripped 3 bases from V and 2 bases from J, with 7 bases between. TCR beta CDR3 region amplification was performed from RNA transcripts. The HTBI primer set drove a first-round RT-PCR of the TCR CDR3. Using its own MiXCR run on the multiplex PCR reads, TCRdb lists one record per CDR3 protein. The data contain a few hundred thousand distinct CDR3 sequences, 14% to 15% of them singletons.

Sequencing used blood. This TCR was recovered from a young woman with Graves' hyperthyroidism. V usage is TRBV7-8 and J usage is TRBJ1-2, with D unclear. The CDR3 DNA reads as TGTGCCAGCAGCTTCCCCGGGAACTATGGCTACACCTTC. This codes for CASSFPGNYGYTF. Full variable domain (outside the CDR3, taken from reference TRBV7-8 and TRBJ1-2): GAGVSQSPRYKVAKRGQDVALRCDPISGHVSLFWYQQALGQGPEFLTYFQNEAQLDKSGLPSDRFFAERPEGSVSTLKIQRTQQEDSAVYLCASSFPGNYGYTFGSGTRLTVV.